The 27 T cell receptor beta chains reported below all come from one sample, sequenced in a study of blood T cell repertoires in COVID-19 (dated by TCRdb to the early 2020s). Library preparation employed the immunoSEQ multiplex PCR assay. TCRdb limited this immuneACCESS table to in-frame rearrangements with V and J called. A share of clones is missing; checked studies link under half to unresolved V genes, and the rest is unexplained. For this sample the table gives fewer than 400,000 clones, of which approximately 86% were detected only once. The ten biggest clones cover under 3% of the sample. Sequenced input: peripheral blood. The receptor set was obtained from a human donor in a cohort sampled during active COVID-19.

The chain joins TRBV5-1 to TRBJ1-5; TRBD1 matches 10 bases. The germline gives CDR1 SGHRS, CDR2 YFSETQ. The CDR3 spans 14 residues. Losses at the gene ends were 5 bases for V and 5 bases for J; bases not matched to a gene: 4. The CDR3 reads CASRPGQGDQPQHF. The CDR3 bases are TGCGCCAGCAGACCTGGACAGGGGGATCAGCCCCAGCATTTT.

The rearrangement uses TRBV2 and TRBJ2-3, with 14 bases fitting TRBD2. The CDR3 runs 17 residues. The germline V gene has CDR1 SNHLY and CDR2 FYNNEI. V dropped 3 bases and J dropped 4; count of bases not matched to a gene: 6. CDR3 in amino acids: CASSEAGLAGVADTQYF. As DNA, the CDR3 is TGTGCCAGCAGTGAGGCGGGACTAGCGGGAGTCGCAGATACGCAGTATTTT.

The rearrangement uses TRBV7-9 and TRBJ1-6; tentatively, D is TRBD1 (6 bases). In germline, CDR1 is SEHNR, CDR2 FQNEAQ (reference sequence). CDR3 length: 15 amino acids. V lost 2 bases to trimming and J lost 8 bases, with 13 bases between them. The CDR3 DNA reads as TGTGCCAGCAGCTTAAGTGCAGGGGAGCATTCACCCCTCCACTTT. Translation: CASSLSAGEHSPLHF.

The chain links TRBV19 to TRBJ2-1; 8 bases agree with TRBD2. With V trimmed by 4 bases and J by 5 bases, 4 bases remained unmatched. The germline V gene encodes CDR1 LNHDA and CDR2 SQIVND (reference sequence). CDR3 length: 14 amino acids. The CDR3 coding sequence is TGTGCCAGTAGTACCACGGGGGGGAACAATGAGCAGTTCTTC. Protein: CASSTTGGNNEQFF.

The chain links TRBV28 to TRBJ1-6; possible D gene TRBD1, 6 bases. Germline V gives CDR1 MDHEN, CDR2 SYDVKM. The CDR3 contains 17 residues. With 4 bases removed from V and 1 base from J, the gap between germline ends came to 14 bases. In DNA, the CDR3 is TGTGCCAGCAGTTCGCGAGGGGGGGGATCCTATAATTCACCCCTCCACTTT. Its translation is CASSSRGGGSYNSPLHF. The whole variable domain, filled in from reference TRBV28 and TRBJ1-6, reads DVKVTQSSRYLVKRTGEKVFLECVQDMDHENMFWYRQDPGLGLRLIYFSYDVKMKEKGDIPEGYSVSREKKERFSLILESASTNQTSMYLCASSSRGGGSYNSPLHFGNGTRLTVT.

This chain uses TRBV28 with TRBJ2-1, with D unresolved. CDR1 is MDHEN, CDR2 SYDVKM, per germline. This CDR3 spans 14 amino acids. Trimming took off 2 bases at V and 9 bases at J, with 14 bases between the two ends. CDR3 sequence reads: CASSLLLGTAEQFF. Written as DNA, the CDR3 is TGTGCCAGCAGTTTACTCCTAGGAACGGCTGAGCAGTTCTTC.

The chain is built from TRBV5-8 and TRBJ1-5, with D perhaps TRBD1 (5 bases). The CDR3 is 12 amino acids. Germline V gene sequence: CDR1 SGHTS, CDR2 YDEGEE. V shed 4 bases and J shed 9 bases, with 11 bases lying between them. The CDR3 loop is CASSVRVSPQHF. As DNA, the CDR3 is TGTGCCAGCAGCGTCAGGGTTTCGCCCCAGCATTTT.

This rearrangement joins TRBV30 to TRBJ1-1, with no clear D. Trimming took off 2 bases at V and 3 bases at J, with 7 bases between the two ends. Germline V gene sequence: CDR1 GTSNPN, CDR2 SVGIG (reference sequence). This CDR3 comprises 12 residues. Here the CDR3 reads CAWSRGYTEAFF. The CDR3 DNA sequence: TGTGCCTGGAGTAGAGGGTACACTGAAGCTTTCTTT.

The rearrangement uses TRBV5-4 and TRBJ2-5; 7 bases are a match to TRBD1. Per germline, CDR1 SGHNT and CDR2 YYREEE (reference sequence). V shed 5 bases, J shed 1 base, and the junction held 8 bases outside the gene matches. The CDR3 extends over 15 amino acids. As DNA, the CDR3 is TGTGCCAGCAGTTTGATGGGACAGCTCCAAGAGACCCAGTACTTC. Its protein product is CASSLMGQLQETQYF.

The chain employs TRBV7-2 and TRBJ2-1; 7 positions match TRBD2. The CDR3 is made up of 17 amino acids. Germline V gene sequence: CDR1 SGHTA, CDR2 FQGNSA. Unmatched junction bases numbered 12, after V lost 1 base and J lost 6 bases. The CDR3 spells CASSLVRLRGSGNEQFF. DNA of the CDR3: TGTGCCAGCAGCTTAGTCCGCCTTCGCGGGAGCGGCAATGAGCAGTTCTTC.

V is TRBV7-2 and J is TRBJ2-7, with D possibly matching TRBD2 (5 bases). CDR1 is SGHTA and CDR2 is FQGNSA in the germline V gene. The CDR3 has 17 amino acids. The ends were cut back, 0 bases at V and 1 base at J, with 16 bases in the middle. DNA for the CDR3: TGTGCCAGCAGCTTAGCGGGGAAGGGATGGAGGTCCTACGAGCAGTACTTC. Residues: CASSLAGKGWRSYEQYF.

The J gene is TRBJ2-1, the V gene TRBV27; D perhaps matches TRBD1 (6 bases). The CDR3 has 14 amino acids. The V gene lost 6 bases and the J gene lost 8 bases, with 17 bases spanning the gap. In germline, CDR1 is MNHEY, CDR2 SMNVEV (reference sequence). The CDR3 sequence: CASRLKDSWDEQFF. DNA of the CDR3: TGTGCCAGCAGATTGAAGGACAGCTGGGATGAGCAGTTCTTC.

V usage is TRBV28 and J usage is TRBJ2-1; the D gene is possibly TRBD2 (6 bases). CDR3 length equals 12 residues. Germline V gives CDR1 MDHEN, CDR2 SYDVKM. V lost 6 bases, J lost 13 bases, and 16 bases lay in between. Here the CDR3 DNA reads TGTGCCAGCAGCTGGGGGAGGCACCCCCAGTTCTTC. Translating it yields CASSWGRHPQFF.

V and J are TRBV5-1 and TRBJ1-1, with no clear D. The CDR3 covers 13 residues. V dropped 2 bases and J dropped 7 bases, with 12 bases sitting between them. Per the germline V gene, CDR1 is SGHRS and CDR2 is YFSETQ. The CDR3 reads CASSFSADGEAFF. DNA of the CDR3: TGCGCCAGCAGCTTTTCGGCGGATGGTGAAGCTTTCTTT.

The V gene is TRBV4-1, the J gene TRBJ1-5; D might be TRBD1 (5 bases). The CDR3 sequence is 17 residues long. Trimming shortened V by 0 bases and J by 2 bases, and 14 bases separated the two germline ends. CDR1 and CDR2 (germline): MGHRA, YSYEKL. The CDR3 region has the DNA TGCGCCAGCAGCCAAGAGTGGACACTCTTAGGCAATCAGCCCCAGCATTTT. Translated, it gives CASSQEWTLLGNQPQHF.

This clone occurred a few times. V usage is TRBV2 and J usage is TRBJ2-3, with 10 bases matching TRBD2. Looked up from germline, CDR1 is SNHLY and CDR2 is FYNNEI. The V segment lost 1 base and the J segment 6 bases; nucleotides outside the gene matches: 13. The CDR3 loop spans 18 amino acids. CDR3 sequence reads: CASSEGWLASGGWDTQYF. For the CDR3, the DNA is TGTGCCAGCAGTGAAGGGTGGTTGGCTAGCGGGGGATGGGATACGCAGTATTTT.

The chain joins TRBV10-3 to TRBJ2-7, with TRBD1 matching over 7 bases. Germline V lookup: CDR1 ENHRY, CDR2 SYGVKD. V shed 10 bases, J shed 0 bases, and the junction held 9 bases outside the gene matches. The CDR3 covers 14 residues. CDR3 sequence (DNA): TGTGCCACCCGATCCGGGACAGACTCCTACGAGCAGTACTTC. This gives the protein CATRSGTDSYEQYF.

The chain is built from TRBV11-2 and TRBJ1-5; the D gene is possibly TRBD1 (5 bases). V lost 9 bases and J 4 bases, leaving 19 bases between the germline ends. The CDR3 is 15 residues long. Germline-derived CDR1 and CDR2 are SGHAT and FQNNGV. CDR3 nucleotide sequence: TGTGCCAGTAATATGGAGGGGATGCGAAATCAGCCCCAGCATTTT. This encodes CASNMEGMRNQPQHF.

The chain has TRBV27 and TRBJ1-4, with D hard to call. V was shortened by 8 bases and J by 0 bases, with 22 bases between the two germline ends. The CDR3 is 18 residues long. Germline assignment: CDR1 MNHEY and CDR2 SMNVEV (reference sequence). CDR3: CASLPRGTPPTTNEKLFF. The CDR3 bases are TGTGCCAGCCTACCGCGGGGAACCCCCCCCACAACTAATGAAAAACTGTTTTTT.

This clone has just one count. The chain combines TRBV30 with TRBJ1-1; D is undetermined. The CDR3 is made up of 17 amino acids. Germline V gene data show CDR1 as GTSNPN and CDR2 as SVGIG (reference sequence). V lost 1 base and J lost 5, with 23 bases in between. The chain's CDR3 is CAWSGPETSLEMTEAFF. CDR3 sequence (DNA): TGTGCCTGGAGTGGCCCCGAGACGTCATTGGAGATGACTGAAGCTTTCTTT.

This chain links TRBV7-5 with TRBJ2-7; the table's TRBD2 call for D was not verified on the DNA. TRBV7-5 is reported as a pseudogene. The CDR3 sequence is 17 residues long. CDR3 protein: CARSLRLGGGPWDEQYF. Written as DNA, the CDR3 is TGTGCCAGAAGCTTAAGGCTCGGGGGGGGGCCCTGGGACGAGCAGTACTTC.

The CDR3 DNA is TGCGCCAGCAGCTTGAAGGACAGCTACACTGAAGCTTTCTTT. Translation: CASSLKDSYTEAFF. This chain uses TRBV5-1 with TRBJ1-1; TRBD1 is a possible D gene (6 bases). The germline V and J ends were trimmed by 1 base and 3 bases, with 10 bases remaining between them. CDR1 SGHRS and CDR2 YFSETQ come from the germline V gene. The CDR3 has 14 residues.

The rearrangement uses TRBV5-4 and TRBJ2-2; 7 bases align to TRBD1. Germline V gene lookup returns CDR1 SGHNT and CDR2 YYREEE (reference sequence). This CDR3 comprises 17 residues. Trimming cost V 2 bases and J 7 bases; bases outside gene matches: 14. CDR3 bases: TGTGCCAGCAGCTTTTCAAAAGGGACAGCCAAAAACGGGGAGCTGTTTTTT. It translates to CASSFSKGTAKNGELFF.

V usage is TRBV19 and J usage is TRBJ2-3; 11 bases line up with TRBD2. Looked up from germline, CDR1 is LNHDA and CDR2 is SQIVND (reference sequence). The junction had 5 bases not matched to a gene; V was cut back by 5 bases and J by 1 base. The CDR3 contains 16 residues. Here the CDR3 reads CASSFGTSGGTDTQYF. In DNA form, the CDR3 reads TGTGCCAGTAGTTTCGGGACTAGCGGAGGCACAGATACGCAGTATTTT.

The chain uses TRBV5-1 and TRBJ1-3; 8 bases line up with TRBD1. Trimming at V came to 1 base and at J to 8 bases, leaving 8 bases not matched to a gene. The CDR3 sequence is 15 residues long. The germline V gene has CDR1 SGHRS and CDR2 YFSETQ. The CDR3 protein is CASSLRTGQPHTIYF. CDR3 DNA: TGCGCCAGCAGCTTGAGGACAGGGCAACCCCACACCATATATTTT. The full variable domain, rest sourced from reference TRBV5-1 and TRBJ1-3, is KAGVTQTPRYLIKTRGQQVTLSCSPISGHRSVSWYQQTPGQGLQFLFEYFSETQRNKGNFPGRFSGRQFSNSRSEMNVSTLELGDSALYLCASSLRTGQPHTIYFGEGSWLTVV.

This chain joins TRBV3-1 (or the pseudogene TRBV3-2) and TRBJ2-5, with TRBD1 identical over 7 bases. With V trimmed by 5 bases and J by 5 bases, 17 bases remained unmatched. The CDR3 is 17 residues long. Germline CDR1 LGHDT, CDR2 YNNKEL (reference sequence). CDR3 sequence: CASSVTAGTATRETQYF. The CDR3 DNA is TGTGCCAGCAGCGTGACCGCCGGGACAGCGACTCGGGAGACCCAGTACTTC.

The V call is TRBV15, the J call TRBJ2-5; D may correspond to TRBD1 or TRBD2 (5 bases each). V was shortened by 4 bases and J by 5 bases, with 14 bases between the two germline ends. The CDR3 has 14 amino acids. Germline V gene data show CDR1 as LNHNV and CDR2 as YYDKDF (reference sequence). CDR3 nucleotides: TGTGCCACCAGCAAAGACAGAAGAGGGGAGACCCAGTACTTC. It is translated as CATSKDRRGETQYF.